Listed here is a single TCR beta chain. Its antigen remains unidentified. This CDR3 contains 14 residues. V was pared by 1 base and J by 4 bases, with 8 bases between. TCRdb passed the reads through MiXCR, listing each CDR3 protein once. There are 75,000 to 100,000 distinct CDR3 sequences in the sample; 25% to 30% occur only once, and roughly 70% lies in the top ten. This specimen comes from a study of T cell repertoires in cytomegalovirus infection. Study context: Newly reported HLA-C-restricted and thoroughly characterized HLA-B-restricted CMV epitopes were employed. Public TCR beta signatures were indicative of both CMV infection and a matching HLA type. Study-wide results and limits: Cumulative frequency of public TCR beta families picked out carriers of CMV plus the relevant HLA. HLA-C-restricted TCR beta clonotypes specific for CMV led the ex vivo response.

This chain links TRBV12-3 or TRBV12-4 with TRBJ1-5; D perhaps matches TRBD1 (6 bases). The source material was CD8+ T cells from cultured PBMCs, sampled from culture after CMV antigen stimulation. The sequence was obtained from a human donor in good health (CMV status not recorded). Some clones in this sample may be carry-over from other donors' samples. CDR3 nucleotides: TGTGCCAGCAGTTTAGGGACAGTAAATCAGCCCCAGCATTTT. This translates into CASSLGTVNQPQHF.